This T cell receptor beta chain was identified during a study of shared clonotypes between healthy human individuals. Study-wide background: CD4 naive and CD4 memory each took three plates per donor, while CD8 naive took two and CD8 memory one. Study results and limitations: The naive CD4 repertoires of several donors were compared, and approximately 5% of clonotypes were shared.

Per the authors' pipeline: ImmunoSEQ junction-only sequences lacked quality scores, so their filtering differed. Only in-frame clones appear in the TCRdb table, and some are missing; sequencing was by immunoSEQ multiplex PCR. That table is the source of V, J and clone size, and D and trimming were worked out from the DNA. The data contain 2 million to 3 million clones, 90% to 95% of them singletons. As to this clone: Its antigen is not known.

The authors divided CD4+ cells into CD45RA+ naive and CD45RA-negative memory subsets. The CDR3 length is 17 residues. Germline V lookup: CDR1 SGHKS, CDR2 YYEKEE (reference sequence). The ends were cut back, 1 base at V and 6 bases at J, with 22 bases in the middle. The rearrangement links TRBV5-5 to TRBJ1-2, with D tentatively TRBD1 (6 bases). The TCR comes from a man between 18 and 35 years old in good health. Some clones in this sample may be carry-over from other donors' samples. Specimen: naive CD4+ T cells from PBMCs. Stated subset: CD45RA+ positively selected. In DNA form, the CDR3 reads TGTGCCAGCAGCTTGTATCTGGGGGCCGGAAACTATGATGGCTACACCTTC. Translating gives CASSLYLGAGNYDGYTF. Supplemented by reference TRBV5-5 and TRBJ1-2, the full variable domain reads DAGVTQSPTHLIKTRGQQVTLRCSPISGHKSVSWYQQVLGQGPQFIFQYYEKEERGRGNFPDRFSARQFPNYSSELNVNALLLGDSALYLCASSLYLGAGNYDGYTFGSGTRLTVV.